The rows below give T cell receptor beta chains drawn from one sample of a study of vaccination effects on CD4 cells after COVID-19. The table came from immunoSEQ multiplex PCR; TCRdb's copy has only in-frame clones and leaves some out. The sample holds tens of thousands of clones, around three quarters seen once. No antigen has been identified for these receptors. The source material was CD4+ T cells from PBMCs cultured with HIV peptides, sampled before COVID-19 vaccination. These receptors originate from a human donor who had a prior SARS-CoV-2 infection. The conserved cysteine and the conserved F or W are not part of the CDR3 here.

J gene | V gene | CDR3 protein
TRBJ1-2 | TRBV11-3 | ASSLGTSYGYT
TRBJ2-2 | TRBV9 | ASSVISSAGELF
TRBJ1-6 | TRBV19 | ASSISGAPLNSPLH
TRBJ2-1 | TRBV4-2 | ASSQDPNTGGFYNEQF
TRBJ2-1 | TRBV5-1 | ASRSPGGSYNEQF
TRBJ2-6 | TRBV15 | ATSPARDRIVSGANVLT
TRBJ1-2 | TRBV3-1/TRBV3-2 | ASSQGFSRHGYT
TRBJ2-7 | TRBV11-3 | ASRGRVGSYEQY
TRBJ1-4 | TRBV25-1 | ASSDRRGPNEKLF
TRBJ2-1 | TRBV10-3 | AISESENSGNPSYNEQF